Listed here is a single T cell receptor (beta chain). Its antigen is not identified. Per the germline V gene, CDR1 is SGHNT and CDR2 is YENEEA. J was trimmed by 3 bases and V by 1 base; bases with no gene match: 4. This CDR3 is 16 amino acids long. This entry comes from a study of cytomegalovirus exposure and HLA in healthy donors. Donors likely had unrecorded immune exposures despite being nominally healthy when sampled. Vbeta (60) and Jbeta (13) primers were used in the PCR. Repertoires were generated with immunoSEQ multiplex PCR, while TCRdb's copy carries only in-frame clones and drops some. Its listing shows more than 100,000 clones. Whole-study findings and limits: While the bulk of TCR sequences proved rare, some public TCRs turned up in many donors. Relative to the roughly 700-donor mean, N-insertions were reportedly fewer in an Asian-associated ancestry cluster in a later analysis.

Sequenced sample: PBMCs. The source of this sequence is a man aged 18 to 35 in good health and CMV-seronegative. The chain uses TRBV11-3 and TRBJ1-2; 11 bases fit TRBD1. The CDR3 region has the DNA TGTGCCAGCAGCTTAGGGACAGGGGGCAAGGACTATGGCTACACCTTC. Translation gives CASSLGTGGKDYGYTF. Combining the CDR3 with reference TRBV11-3 and TRBJ1-2 gives the whole variable domain EAGVVQSPRYKIIEKKQPVAFWCNPISGHNTLYWYLQNLGQGPELLIRYENEEAVDDSQLPKDRFSAERLKGVDSTLKIQPAELGDSAVYLCASSLGTGGKDYGYTFGSGTRLTVV.